This T cell receptor (beta chain) was observed in a study of T cell repertoires in cytomegalovirus infection. About the study: TCR beta signatures that were public indicated CMV infection and matching HLA type. Overall study findings and caveats: The study identified carriers of CMV plus the relevant HLA from cumulative public TCR beta family frequency. There were HLA-C-restricted CMV-specific TCR beta clonotypes dominating the ex vivo response.

The CDR3 has 12 residues. From germline, CDR1 is MDHEN and CDR2 SYDVKM. V dropped 5 bases and J dropped 4 bases, with 6 bases sitting between them. This clonotype occurred a few times. Its antigen is not identified. TCRdb processed the reads anew with MiXCR; each CDR3 protein has one entry. The sample lists some 680,000 distinct CDR3 sequences, about 40% occurring once. The specimen sequenced was PBMCs. This clonotype originated in a human donor in good health (CMV status not recorded). Some clones in this sample may be carry-over from other donors' samples. The chain carries TRBV28 and TRBJ2-1; D ambiguous. The CDR3 DNA is TGTGCCAGCAGTCGACGGTACAATGAGCAGTTCTTC. The encoded protein is CASSRRYNEQFF.